Below are 2 T cell receptor beta chains sequenced from a single sample in a study of patients and donors after allogeneic stem cell transplantation. Using its own MiXCR run on the RT-PCR reads, TCRdb lists one record per CDR3 protein. This table has about 39,000 distinct CDR3 sequences, roughly 30% appearing once. Sequencing input: blood, either unsorted or a sorted T cell fraction (not recorded which). The origin of the receptors is a human donor who was either an allogeneic HSCT recipient or a stem cell or donor lymphocyte infusion donor (not recorded which). It is not recorded whose cells these are; they may come from a transplant donor.

The V and J genes are TRBV4-1 and TRBJ1-5; D gene ambiguous. Germline lookup yields CDR1 MGHRA and CDR2 YSYEKL. Trimming removed 0 bases from V and 0 bases from J, with 3 bases in between. The CDR3 is made up of 14 amino acids. The CDR3 region has the DNA TGCGCCAGCAGCCAAGATATTAGCAATCAGCCCCAGCATTTT. Translation: CASSQDISNQPQHF.

This clonotype showed up just once. The V call is TRBV19, the J call TRBJ2-7, with D tentatively TRBD2 (5 bases). Per germline, CDR1 LNHDA and CDR2 SQIVND (reference sequence). The V gene lost 6 bases and the J gene lost 2 bases, with 14 bases spanning the gap. The CDR3 spans 14 residues. The DNA of the CDR3 is TGTGCCAGTAGCTCCGGGAATCTCGCCTACGAGCAGTACTTC. Amino acid sequence: CASSSGNLAYEQYF.